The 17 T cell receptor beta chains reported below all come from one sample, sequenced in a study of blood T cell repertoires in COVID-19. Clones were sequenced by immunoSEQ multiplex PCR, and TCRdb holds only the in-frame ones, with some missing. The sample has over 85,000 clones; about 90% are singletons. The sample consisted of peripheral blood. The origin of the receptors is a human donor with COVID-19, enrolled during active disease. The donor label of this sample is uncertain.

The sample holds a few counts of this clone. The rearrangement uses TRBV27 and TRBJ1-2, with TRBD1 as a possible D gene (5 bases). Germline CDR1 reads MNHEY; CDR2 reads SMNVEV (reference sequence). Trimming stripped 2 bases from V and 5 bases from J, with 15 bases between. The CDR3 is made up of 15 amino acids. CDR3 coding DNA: TGTGCCAGCAGTTTAGGGCCCCCGACAGAATATGGCTACACCTTC. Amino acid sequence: CASSLGPPTEYGYTF.

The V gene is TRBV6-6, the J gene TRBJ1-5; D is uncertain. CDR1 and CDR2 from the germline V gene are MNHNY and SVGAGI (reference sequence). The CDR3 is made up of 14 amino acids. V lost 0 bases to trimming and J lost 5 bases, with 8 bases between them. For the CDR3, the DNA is TGTGCCAGCAGTTACTCGACATGGGATCAGCCCCAGCATTTT. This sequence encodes CASSYSTWDQPQHF.

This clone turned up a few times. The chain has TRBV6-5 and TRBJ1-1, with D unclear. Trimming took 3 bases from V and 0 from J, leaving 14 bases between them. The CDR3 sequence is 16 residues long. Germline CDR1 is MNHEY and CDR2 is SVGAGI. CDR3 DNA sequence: TGTGCCAGCAGTTATGCGGCAGTCACCATGAACACTGAAGCTTTCTTT. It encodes CASSYAAVTMNTEAFF.

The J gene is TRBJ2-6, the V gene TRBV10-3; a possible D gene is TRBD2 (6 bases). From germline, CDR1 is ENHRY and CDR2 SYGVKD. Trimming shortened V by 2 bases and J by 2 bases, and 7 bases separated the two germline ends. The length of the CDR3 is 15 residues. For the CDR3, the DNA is TGTGCCATCAGTGAGGCGGGGACTGGGGCCAACGTCCTGACTTTC. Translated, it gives CAISEAGTGANVLTF.

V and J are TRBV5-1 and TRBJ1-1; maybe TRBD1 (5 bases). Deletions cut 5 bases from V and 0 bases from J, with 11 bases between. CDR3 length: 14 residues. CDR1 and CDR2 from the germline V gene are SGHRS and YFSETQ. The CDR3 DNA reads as TGCGCCAGCAGTTTTGACAGTTTGAACACTGAAGCTTTCTTT. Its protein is CASSFDSLNTEAFF.

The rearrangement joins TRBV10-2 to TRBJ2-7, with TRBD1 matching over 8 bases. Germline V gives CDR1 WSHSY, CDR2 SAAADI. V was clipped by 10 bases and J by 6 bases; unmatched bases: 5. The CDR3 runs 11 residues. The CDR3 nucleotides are TGCGCCATTGGACAGGGCCTCGAGCAGTACTTC. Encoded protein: CAIGQGLEQYF.

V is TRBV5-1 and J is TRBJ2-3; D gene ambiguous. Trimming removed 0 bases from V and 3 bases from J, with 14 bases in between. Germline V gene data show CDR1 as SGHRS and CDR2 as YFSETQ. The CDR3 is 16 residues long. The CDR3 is CASSLAAVVSTDTQYF. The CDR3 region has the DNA TGCGCCAGCAGCTTGGCCGCGGTAGTATCAACAGATACGCAGTATTTT. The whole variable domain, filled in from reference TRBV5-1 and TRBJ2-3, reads KAGVTQTPRYLIKTRGQQVTLSCSPISGHRSVSWYQQTPGQGLQFLFEYFSETQRNKGNFPGRFSGRQFSNSRSEMNVSTLELGDSALYLCASSLAAVVSTDTQYFGPGTRLTVL.

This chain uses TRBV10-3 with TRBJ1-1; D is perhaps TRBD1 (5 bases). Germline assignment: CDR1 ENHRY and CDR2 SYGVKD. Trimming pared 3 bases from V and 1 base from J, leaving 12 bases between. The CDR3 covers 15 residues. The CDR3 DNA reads TGTGCCATCAGTGATAGCAGGGCCTCGAACACTGAAGCTTTCTTT. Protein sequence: CAISDSRASNTEAFF.

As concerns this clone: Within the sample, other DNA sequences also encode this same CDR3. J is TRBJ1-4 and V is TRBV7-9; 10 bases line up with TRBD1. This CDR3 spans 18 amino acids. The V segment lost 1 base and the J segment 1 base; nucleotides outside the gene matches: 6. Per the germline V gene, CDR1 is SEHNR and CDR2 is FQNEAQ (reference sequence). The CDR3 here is CASSLGWTGGVTNEKLFF. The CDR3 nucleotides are TGTGCCAGCAGCTTAGGTTGGACAGGGGGAGTAACTAATGAAAAACTGTTTTTT.

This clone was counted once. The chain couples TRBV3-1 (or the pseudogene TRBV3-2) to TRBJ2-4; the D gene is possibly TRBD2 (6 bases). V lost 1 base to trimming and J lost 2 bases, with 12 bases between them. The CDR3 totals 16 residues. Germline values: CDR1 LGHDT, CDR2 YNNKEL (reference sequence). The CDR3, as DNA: TGTGCCAGCAGCCAAGTTGGAGGGGTAACCAAAAACATTCAGTACTTC. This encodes CASSQVGGVTKNIQYF.

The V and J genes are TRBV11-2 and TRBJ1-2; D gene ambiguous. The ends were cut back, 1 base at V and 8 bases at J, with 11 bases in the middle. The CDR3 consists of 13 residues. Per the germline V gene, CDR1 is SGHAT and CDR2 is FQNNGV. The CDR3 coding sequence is TGTGCCAGCAGCTTAGGGGCAGTAAGAGGCTACACCTTC. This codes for CASSLGAVRGYTF.

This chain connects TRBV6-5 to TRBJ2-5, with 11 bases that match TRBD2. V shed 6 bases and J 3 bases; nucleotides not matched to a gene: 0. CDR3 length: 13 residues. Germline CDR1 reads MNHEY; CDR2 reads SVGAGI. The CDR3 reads CASRTSGEETQYF. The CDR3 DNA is TGTGCCAGCAGGACTAGCGGGGAAGAGACCCAGTACTTC.

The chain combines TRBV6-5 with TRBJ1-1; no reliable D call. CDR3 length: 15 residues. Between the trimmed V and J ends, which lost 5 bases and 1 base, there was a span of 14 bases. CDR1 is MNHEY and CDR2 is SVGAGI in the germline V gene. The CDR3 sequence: CASSRYTVPNTEAFF. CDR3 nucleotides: TGTGCCAGCAGTCGGTATACAGTACCGAACACTGAAGCTTTCTTT.

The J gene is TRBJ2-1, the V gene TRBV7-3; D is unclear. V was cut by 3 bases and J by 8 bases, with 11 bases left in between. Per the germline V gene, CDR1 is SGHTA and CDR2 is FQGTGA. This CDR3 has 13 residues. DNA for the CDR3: TGTGCCAGCAGCTTCGGGTATCAGTATGAGCAGTTCTTC. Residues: CASSFGYQYEQFF.

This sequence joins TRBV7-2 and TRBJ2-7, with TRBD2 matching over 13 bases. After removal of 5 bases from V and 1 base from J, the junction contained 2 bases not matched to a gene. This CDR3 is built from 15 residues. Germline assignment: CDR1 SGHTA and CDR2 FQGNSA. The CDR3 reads CASSPTSGRSYEQYF. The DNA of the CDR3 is TGTGCCAGCAGCCCGACTAGCGGGAGGTCCTACGAGCAGTACTTC.

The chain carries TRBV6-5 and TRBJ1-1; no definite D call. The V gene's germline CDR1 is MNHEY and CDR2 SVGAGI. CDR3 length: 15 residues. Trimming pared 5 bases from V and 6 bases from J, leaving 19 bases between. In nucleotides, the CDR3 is TGTGCCAGCAGTCCCCTAACCCCATCACGTGCTGAAGCTTTCTTT. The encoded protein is CASSPLTPSRAEAFF.

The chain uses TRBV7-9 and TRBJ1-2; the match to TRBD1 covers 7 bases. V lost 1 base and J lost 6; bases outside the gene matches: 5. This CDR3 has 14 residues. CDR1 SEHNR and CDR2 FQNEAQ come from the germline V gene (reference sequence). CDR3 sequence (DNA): TGTGCCAGCAGCTTAGTCGACAGGGCGGATGGCTACACCTTC. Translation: CASSLVDRADGYTF.